These T cell receptor beta chains were read from a single sample in a study of blood T cell repertoires in COVID-19. This table comes from immunoSEQ multiplex PCR, and its TCRdb copy is limited to in-frame clones, with some not included. This table has 140,000 or so clones, around nine tenths appearing once. Sequenced input: peripheral blood. Every receptor here comes from a human donor in a cohort sampled during active COVID-19. Each CDR3 is given without its conserved first and last residue. Each record gives: D gene, J gene, V gene, CDR3 protein. D genes are given only for firm matches.

>.|TRBJ2-1|TRBV5-4
ASSHDSRRQF
>.|TRBJ1-6|TRBV19
ASSIGELNSPLH
>.|TRBJ1-5|TRBV27
ASSFGVKQPQH
>TRBD2|TRBJ2-3|TRBV9
ASSVGGSGEVDTQY
>.|TRBJ2-1|TRBV5-1
ASSLGLDGEQF
>.|TRBJ2-3|TRBV4-2
ASSQESGHATGTQY
>TRBD2|TRBJ2-1|TRBV11-3
ASSPEAGGFDEQF
>.|TRBJ2-2|TRBV7-2
ASSLVADTGELF
>TRBD2|TRBJ2-3|TRBV4-2
ASSQGLAGITDTQY
>TRBD1|TRBJ1-1|TRBV19
ASSSRTGDGNTEAF
>TRBD1|TRBJ1-2|TRBV7-2
ASSPDRGRLGYT
>TRBD1|TRBJ2-2|TRBV5-4
ASKRDRGNTGELF
>TRBD1|TRBJ2-5|TRBV19
ASSLTGTGKETQY
>TRBD1|TRBJ2-7|TRBV5-1
ASSLAAGTGLVYEQY
>.|TRBJ2-3|TRBV2
ASTGDEDTQY
>.|TRBJ1-1|TRBV5-4
ASSSQQGRTEAF
>.|TRBJ1-2|TRBV2
ASSVEQSYGYT
>.|TRBJ2-5|TRBV7-7
ASSSGLRVQETQY
>TRBD2|TRBJ2-1|TRBV9
ASSVGRGRYNEQF
>.|TRBJ2-3|TRBV9
ASSDGWVPDTQY
>.|TRBJ1-1|TRBV19
ASRFGQNTEAF
>TRBD2|TRBJ2-5|TRBV5-4
ASSFAGTRVETQY
>TRBD1|TRBJ2-3|TRBV5-4
ASSRGQGASADTQY
>TRBD2|TRBJ2-3|TRBV7-2
ASSLRRGVGTDTQY
>TRBD1|TRBJ2-7|TRBV7-2
ASSLTGFSYEQY
>TRBD1|TRBJ2-1|TRBV15
ATSGRDREYNEQF
>.|TRBJ2-4|TRBV6-6
ASSLGLGAVGNIQY
>.|TRBJ2-3|TRBV5-1
ASSFNLGGTDTQY
>TRBD1|TRBJ2-1|TRBV10-3
AISATGQGVGDNEQF
>TRBD1|TRBJ2-1|TRBV12-3/TRBV12-4
ASSLTGLGQF
>.|TRBJ2-7|TRBV7-2
ASSSFYEQY
>TRBD1|TRBJ2-3|TRBV6-2/TRBV6-3
ASSSSDRGRGTQY
>.|TRBJ1-2|TRBV5-8
ASSLIGYT
>TRBD2|TRBJ2-3|TRBV9
ASSDGFAGGADTQY
>.|TRBJ2-5|TRBV6-6
ASSSTRVDETQY
>TRBD1|TRBJ2-7|TRBV5-1
ASSLEPDRGREQY
>TRBD1|TRBJ2-2|TRBV9
ASSHSGGHTGELF
>.|TRBJ2-2|TRBV7-2
ASSRPENTGELF
>TRBD2|TRBJ2-7|TRBV9
ASSVPPGGPYEQY
>.|TRBJ1-2|TRBV12-5
ASGPGGPSRT
>TRBD1|TRBJ2-1|TRBV10-1
ASSESNEGTGFKLAYNEQF
>.|TRBJ1-2|TRBV25-1
ASNRDNYGYT
>TRBD2|TRBJ2-1|TRBV27
ASSLGRGAREQF
>.|TRBJ2-1|TRBV7-3
ASSLNPVGISVYNEQF
>.|TRBJ2-1|TRBV4-2
ASSLPGNPSYNEQF